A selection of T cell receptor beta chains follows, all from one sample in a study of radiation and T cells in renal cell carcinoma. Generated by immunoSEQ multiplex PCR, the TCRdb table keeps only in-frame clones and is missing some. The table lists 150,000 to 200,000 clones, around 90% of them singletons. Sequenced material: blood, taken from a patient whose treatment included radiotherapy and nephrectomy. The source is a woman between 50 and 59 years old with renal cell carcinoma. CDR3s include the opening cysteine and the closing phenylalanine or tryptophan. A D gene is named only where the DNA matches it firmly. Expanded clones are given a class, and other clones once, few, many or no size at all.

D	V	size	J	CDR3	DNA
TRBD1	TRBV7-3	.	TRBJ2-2	CASSPRQGKTGELFF	TGTGCCAGCAGCCCCCGACAGGGAAAAACCGGGGAGCTGTTTTTT
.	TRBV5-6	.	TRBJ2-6	CASSLSGANVLTF	TGTGCCAGCAGCTTGTCTGGGGCCAACGTCCTGACTTTC
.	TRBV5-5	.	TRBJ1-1	CASSLEGPEAFF	TGTGCCAGCAGCTTGGAGGGGCCTGAAGCTTTCTTT
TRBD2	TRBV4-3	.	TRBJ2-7	CASSHDSGGASYEQYF	TGCGCCAGCAGCCATGATAGCGGGGGGGCCTCCTACGAGCAGTACTTC
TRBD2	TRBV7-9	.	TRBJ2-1	CASSLTASGLNEQFF	TGTGCCAGCAGCTTGACGGCTAGCGGGTTGAATGAGCAGTTCTTC
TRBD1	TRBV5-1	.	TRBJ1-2	CASSLGPTGRLNYGYTF	TGCGCCAGCAGCTTGGGCCCGACAGGGAGGCTTAACTATGGCTACACCTTC
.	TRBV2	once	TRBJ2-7	CASSEDSQVVDEQYF	TGTGCCAGCAGTGAGGATAGCCAGGTCGTAGACGAGCAGTACTTC
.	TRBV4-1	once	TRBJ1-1	CASSQGPGENTEAFF	TGCGCCAGCAGCCAAGGCCCGGGTGAGAACACTGAAGCTTTCTTT
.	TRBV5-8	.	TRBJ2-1	CASSLRRSSYNEQFF	TGTGCCAGCAGCCTTCGACGGAGCTCCTACAATGAGCAGTTCTTC
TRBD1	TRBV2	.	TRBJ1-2	CASSTGGVYGYTF	TGTGCCAGTTCGACAGGGGGCGTCTATGGCTACACCTTC
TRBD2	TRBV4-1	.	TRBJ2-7	CASSQAGGTPYEQYF	TGCGCCAGCAGCCAAGCGGGGGGGACACCCTACGAGCAGTACTTC
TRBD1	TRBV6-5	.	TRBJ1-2	CASRDRGRRLLGYTF	TGTGCCAGCCGGGACAGGGGTCGTAGGCTTCTTGGCTACACCTTC
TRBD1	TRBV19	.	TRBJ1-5	CASSIDPPGQTNSNQPQHF	TGTGCCAGTAGTATAGATCCCCCGGGACAGACAAATAGCAATCAGCCCCAGCATTTT
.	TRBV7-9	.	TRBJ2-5	CASSPRGPAETQYF	TGTGCCAGCAGCCCAAGGGGTCCGGCAGAGACCCAGTACTTC
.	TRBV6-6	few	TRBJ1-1	CASSSGVNTEAFF	TGTGCCAGCAGTTCCGGGGTGAACACTGAAGCTTTCTTT
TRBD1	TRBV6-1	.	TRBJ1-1	CASSAAGGVTEAFF	TGTGCCAGCAGCGCGGCAGGGGGGGTGACTGAAGCTTTCTTT
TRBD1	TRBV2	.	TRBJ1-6	CASSATGDNNSPLHF	TGTGCCAGCAGTGCCACAGGGGATAATAATTCACCCCTCCACTTT
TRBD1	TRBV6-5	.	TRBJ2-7	CASSSLGTGRSYEQYF	TGTGCCAGCAGTTCACTCGGGACAGGGAGATCCTACGAGCAGTACTTC
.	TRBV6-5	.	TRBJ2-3	CASSRDVASTDTQYF	TGTGCCAGCAGCCGGGACGTTGCTAGCACAGATACGCAGTATTTT
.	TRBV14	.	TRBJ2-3	CASSLRQGGADTQYF	TGTGCCAGCAGCCTTCGACAGGGAGGTGCAGATACGCAGTATTTT